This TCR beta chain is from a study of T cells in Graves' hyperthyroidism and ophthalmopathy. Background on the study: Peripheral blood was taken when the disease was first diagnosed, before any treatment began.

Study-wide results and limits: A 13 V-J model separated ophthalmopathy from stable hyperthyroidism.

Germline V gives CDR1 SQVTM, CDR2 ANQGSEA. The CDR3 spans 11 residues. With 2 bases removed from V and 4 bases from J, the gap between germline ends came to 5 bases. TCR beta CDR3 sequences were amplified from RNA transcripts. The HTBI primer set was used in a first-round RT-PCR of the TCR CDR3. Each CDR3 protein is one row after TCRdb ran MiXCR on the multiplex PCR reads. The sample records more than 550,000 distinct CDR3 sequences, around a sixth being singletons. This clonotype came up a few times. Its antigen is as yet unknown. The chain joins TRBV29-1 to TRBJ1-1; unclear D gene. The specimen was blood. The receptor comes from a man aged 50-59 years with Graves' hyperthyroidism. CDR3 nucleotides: TGCAGCGTTGAAATACGCACTGAAGCTTTCTTT. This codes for CSVEIRTEAFF. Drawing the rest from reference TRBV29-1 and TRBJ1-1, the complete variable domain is SAVISQKPSRDICQRGTSLTIQCQVDSQVTMMFWYRQQPGQSLTLIATANQGSEATYESGFVIDKFPISRPNLTFSTLTVSNMSPEDSSIYLCSVEIRTEAFFGQGTRLTVV.